The T cell receptor beta chain under discussion was sequenced for a study of T cells in Graves' hyperthyroidism and ophthalmopathy. Findings and limits, study-wide: The authors' 13 V-J model separated ophthalmopathy from stable hyperthyroidism.

The CDR3 runs 12 residues. Trimming cost V 6 bases and J 6 bases, with 11 bases left between them. CDR1 MDHEN and CDR2 SYDVKM come from the germline V gene. This clonotype turned up a few times. What it recognizes is unknown. The TCR beta CDR3 regions underwent amplification using RNA transcripts as the source. Carried out on the TCR CDR3, a first-round RT-PCR used the HTBI primer set. In TCRdb, the multiplex PCR reads were re-called with MiXCR into one record per CDR3 protein. There are under 550,000 distinct CDR3 sequences in the sample; just under 20% occur only once, and roughly 44% lies in the top ten.

The rearrangement uses TRBV28 and TRBJ2-5; no firm D call. Sample: blood. The sequence came from a middle-aged man with Graves' ophthalmopathy. The CDR3 DNA reads as TGTGCCAGCAGCTCTACCAGACAGACCCAGTACTTC. As protein: CASSSTRQTQYF.